This T cell receptor (beta chain) was identified during a study of blood T cell repertoires in COVID-19. Whole-study context: Sample material is recorded as cDNA or gDNA derived from T cells, B-cell-depleted T cells, or PBMCs.

Original data processing: Reference gene primer amplification gave estimated nucleated cell counts. TCRdb's table, derived via immunoSEQ multiplex PCR, lists solely in-frame clones and lacks some. V, J and clone size were drawn from that table, and D and trimming were deduced from the DNA. The sample lists about 49,000 clones; more than 85% were seen once. The CDR3 consists of 14 residues. Trimming stripped 1 base from V and 5 bases from J, with 11 bases between. Germline V gene lookup returns CDR1 MNHNS and CDR2 SASEGT. The sequenced sample was peripheral blood. The sequence was obtained from a man aged 35 to 55 with active COVID-19. This chain links TRBV6-1 with TRBJ1-1; D is perhaps TRBD1 (6 bases). This CDR3 is CASSEEGGLTEAFF. The CDR3 nucleotides read TGTGCCAGCAGTGAAGAGGGGGGGCTTACTGAAGCTTTCTTT.